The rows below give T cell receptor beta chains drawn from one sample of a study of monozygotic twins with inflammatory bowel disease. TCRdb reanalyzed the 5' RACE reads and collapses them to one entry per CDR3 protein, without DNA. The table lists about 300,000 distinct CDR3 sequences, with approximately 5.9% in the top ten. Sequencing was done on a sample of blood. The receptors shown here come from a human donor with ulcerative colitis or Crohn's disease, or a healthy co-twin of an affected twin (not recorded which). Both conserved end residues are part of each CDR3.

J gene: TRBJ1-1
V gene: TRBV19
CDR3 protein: CASSITGARAFF

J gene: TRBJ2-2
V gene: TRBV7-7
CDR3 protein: CASSKVNTGELFF

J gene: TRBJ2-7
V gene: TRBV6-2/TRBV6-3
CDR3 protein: CASSSFSEQYF

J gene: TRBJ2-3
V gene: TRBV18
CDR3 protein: CASSLSGTPTDTQYF

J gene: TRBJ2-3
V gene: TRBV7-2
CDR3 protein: CASSSQGTMSTDTQYF

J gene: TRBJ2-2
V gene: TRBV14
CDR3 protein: CASSQNDRETGELFF

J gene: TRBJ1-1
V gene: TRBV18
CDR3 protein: CASSPMVPATQTEAFF

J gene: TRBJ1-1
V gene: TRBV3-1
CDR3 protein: CASSGDSPLGNTEAFF

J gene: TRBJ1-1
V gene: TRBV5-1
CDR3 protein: CASSLEGGLSMNTEAFF

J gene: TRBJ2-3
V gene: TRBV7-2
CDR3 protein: CASSSPRTGESTDTQYF

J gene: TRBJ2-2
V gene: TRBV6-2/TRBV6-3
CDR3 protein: CASSQHGTGTTGELFF

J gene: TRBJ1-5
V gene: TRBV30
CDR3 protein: CAWSRGGQNQPQHF

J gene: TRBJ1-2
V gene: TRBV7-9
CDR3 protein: CASSLVFYGYTF

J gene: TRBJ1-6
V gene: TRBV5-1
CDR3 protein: CASSPDLGLPLHF

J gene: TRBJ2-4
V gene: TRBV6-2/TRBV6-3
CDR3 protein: CATRQGPAKNMQYF

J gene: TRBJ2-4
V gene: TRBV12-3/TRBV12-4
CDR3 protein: CVSSQEGLKVRNIQYF

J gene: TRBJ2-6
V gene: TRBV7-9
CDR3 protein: CASSLESTLSGANVLTF

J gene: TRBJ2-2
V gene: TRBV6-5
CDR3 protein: CASSYSSGFIGELFF

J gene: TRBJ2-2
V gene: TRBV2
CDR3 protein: CASSEQGIGTGELFF

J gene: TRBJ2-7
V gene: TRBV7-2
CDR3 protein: CASSTPSRPYEQYF

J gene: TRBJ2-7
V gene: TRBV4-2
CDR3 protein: CASSLYPTSGRPKRYEQYF

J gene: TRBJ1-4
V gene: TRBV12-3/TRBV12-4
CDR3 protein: CASSQQGGGATNEKLFF